The sequence of this T cell receptor beta chain was determined in a study of blood T cell repertoires in COVID-19. Trimming removed 4 bases from V and 8 bases from J; junction bases left unmatched: 10. Germline loops: CDR1 DFQATT, CDR2 SNEGSKA (reference sequence). The CDR3 sequence is 14 residues long. The protocol was immunoSEQ multiplex PCR, while the TCRdb copy is restricted to in-frame clones and leaves out a portion. Of about 55,000 clones in the sample, 82% were seen once. The chain carries TRBV20-1 and TRBJ1-4, with 7 bases identical to TRBD1. The receptor comes from an elderly man with COVID-19, enrolled during active disease. The sequencing sample was made of peripheral blood. CDR3 DNA: TGCAGTGCTAATGACAGGGCCCAGGGGGAAAAACTGTTTTTT. It encodes CSANDRAQGEKLFF.